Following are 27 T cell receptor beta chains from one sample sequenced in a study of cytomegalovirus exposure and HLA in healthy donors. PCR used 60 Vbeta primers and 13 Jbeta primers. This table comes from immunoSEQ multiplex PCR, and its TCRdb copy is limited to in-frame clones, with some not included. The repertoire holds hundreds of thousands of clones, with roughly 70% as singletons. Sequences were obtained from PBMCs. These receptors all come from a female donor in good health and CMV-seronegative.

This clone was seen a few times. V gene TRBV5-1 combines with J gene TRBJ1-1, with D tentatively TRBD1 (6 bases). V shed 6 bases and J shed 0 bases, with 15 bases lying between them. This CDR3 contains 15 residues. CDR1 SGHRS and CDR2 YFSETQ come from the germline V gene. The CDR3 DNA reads TGCGCCAGCAAAGGGACACTTAATATGAACACTGAAGCTTTCTTT. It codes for CASKGTLNMNTEAFF. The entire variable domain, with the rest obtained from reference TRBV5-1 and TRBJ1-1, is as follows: KAGVTQTPRYLIKTRGQQVTLSCSPISGHRSVSWYQQTPGQGLQFLFEYFSETQRNKGNFPGRFSGRQFSNSRSEMNVSTLELGDSALYLCASKGTLNMNTEAFFGQGTRLTVV.

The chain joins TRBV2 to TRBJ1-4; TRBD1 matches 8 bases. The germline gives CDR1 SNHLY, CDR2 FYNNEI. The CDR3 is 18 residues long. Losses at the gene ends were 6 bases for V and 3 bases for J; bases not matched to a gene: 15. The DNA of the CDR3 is TGTGCCAGCAGAAGGGACCCACAGATGACAGGGGCTAATGAAAAACTGTTTTTT. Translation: CASRRDPQMTGANEKLFF.

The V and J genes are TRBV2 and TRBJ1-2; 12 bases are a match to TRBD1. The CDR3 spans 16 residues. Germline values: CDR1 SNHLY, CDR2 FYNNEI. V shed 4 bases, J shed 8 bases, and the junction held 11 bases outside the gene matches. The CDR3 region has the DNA TGTGCCAGCAGTGTTACGGGACAGGGGGCGCGAGGCGGCTACACCTTC. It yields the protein CASSVTGQGARGGYTF.

CDR3 nucleotide sequence: TGCGCCAGCAGCTTGGGGGGCCTAGCGGACTACGAGCAGTACTTC. Protein product: CASSLGGLADYEQYF. The rearrangement joins TRBV5-1 to TRBJ2-7, with TRBD2 matching over 7 bases. Germline trimming cut 0 bases from V and 3 bases from J; bases unmatched to any gene: 6. CDR3 length: 15 residues. Germline assignment: CDR1 SGHRS and CDR2 YFSETQ. Full variable domain (rest looked up from reference TRBV5-1 and TRBJ2-7): KAGVTQTPRYLIKTRGQQVTLSCSPISGHRSVSWYQQTPGQGLQFLFEYFSETQRNKGNFPGRFSGRQFSNSRSEMNVSTLELGDSALYLCASSLGGLADYEQYFGPGTRLTVT.

CDR3 in amino acids: CASRPWSRGNTEAFF. The CDR3, as DNA: TGTGCCAGCAGACCCTGGTCCAGAGGGAACACTGAAGCTTTCTTT. This chain joins TRBV7-3 and TRBJ1-1, with D uncertain. This CDR3 is built from 15 residues. Germline V gene lookup returns CDR1 SGHTA and CDR2 FQGTGA. V was pared by 6 bases and J by 1 base, with 15 bases between.

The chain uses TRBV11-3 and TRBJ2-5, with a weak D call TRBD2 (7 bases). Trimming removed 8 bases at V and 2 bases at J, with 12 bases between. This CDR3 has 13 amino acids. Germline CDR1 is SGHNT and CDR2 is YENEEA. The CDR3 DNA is TGTGCCAGCGGGGGGGCGGAACAAGAGACCCAGTACTTC. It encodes CASGGAEQETQYF.

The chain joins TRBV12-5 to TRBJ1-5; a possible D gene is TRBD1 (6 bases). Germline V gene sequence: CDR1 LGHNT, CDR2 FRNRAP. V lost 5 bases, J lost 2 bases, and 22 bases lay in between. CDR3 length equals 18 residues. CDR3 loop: CASGAGGFWGGGNQPQHF. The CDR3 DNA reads TGTGCTAGTGGTGCCGGCGGCTTCTGGGGGGGCGGCAATCAGCCCCAGCATTTT. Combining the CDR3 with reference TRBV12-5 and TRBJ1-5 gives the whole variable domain DARVTQTPRHKVTEMGQEVTMRCQPILGHNTVFWYRQTMMQGLELLAYFRNRAPLDDSGMPKDRFSAEMPDATLATLKIQPSEPRDSAVYFCASGAGGFWGGGNQPQHFGDGTRLSIL.

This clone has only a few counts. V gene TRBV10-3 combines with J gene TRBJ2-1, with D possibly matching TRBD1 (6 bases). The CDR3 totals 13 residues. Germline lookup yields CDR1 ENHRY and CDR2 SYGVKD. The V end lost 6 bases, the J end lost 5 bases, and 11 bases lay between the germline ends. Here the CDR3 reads CAIRVRQDNEQFF. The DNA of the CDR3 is TGTGCCATCAGGGTACGACAGGACAATGAGCAGTTCTTC.

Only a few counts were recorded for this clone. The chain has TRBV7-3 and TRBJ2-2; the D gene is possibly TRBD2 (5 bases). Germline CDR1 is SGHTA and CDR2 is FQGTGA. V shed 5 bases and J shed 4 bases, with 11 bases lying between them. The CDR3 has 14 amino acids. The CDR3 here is CASSPRTGTGELFF. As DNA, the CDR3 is TGTGCCAGCAGCCCCAGGACTGGCACCGGGGAGCTGTTTTTT.

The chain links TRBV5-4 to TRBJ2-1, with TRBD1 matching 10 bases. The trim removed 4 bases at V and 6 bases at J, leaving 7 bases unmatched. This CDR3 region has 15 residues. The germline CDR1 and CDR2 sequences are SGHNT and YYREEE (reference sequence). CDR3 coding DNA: TGTGCCAGCAGCGCGACAGGGGGCGTGGGCAATGAGCAGTTCTTC. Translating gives CASSATGGVGNEQFF.

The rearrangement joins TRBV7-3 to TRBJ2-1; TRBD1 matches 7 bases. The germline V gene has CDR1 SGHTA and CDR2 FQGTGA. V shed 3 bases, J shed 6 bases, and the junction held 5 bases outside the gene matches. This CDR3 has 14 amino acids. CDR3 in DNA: TGTGCCAGCAGCTTGACTCACAGGGGCAATGAGCAGTTCTTC. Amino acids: CASSLTHRGNEQFF.

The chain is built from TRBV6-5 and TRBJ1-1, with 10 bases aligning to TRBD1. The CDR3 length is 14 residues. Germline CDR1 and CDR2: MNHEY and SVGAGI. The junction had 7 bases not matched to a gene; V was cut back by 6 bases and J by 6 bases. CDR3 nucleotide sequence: TGTGCCAGCAGAGGACAGGGGGTTTTTTCTGAAGCTTTCTTT. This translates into CASRGQGVFSEAFF.

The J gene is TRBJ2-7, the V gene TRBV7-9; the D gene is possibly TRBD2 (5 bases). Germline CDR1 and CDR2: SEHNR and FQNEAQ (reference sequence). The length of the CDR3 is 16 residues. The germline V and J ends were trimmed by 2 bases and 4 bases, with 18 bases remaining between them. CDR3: CASSLSGRDAGYEQYF. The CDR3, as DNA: TGTGCCAGCAGCTTAAGCGGTCGCGATGCCGGTTACGAGCAGTACTTC.

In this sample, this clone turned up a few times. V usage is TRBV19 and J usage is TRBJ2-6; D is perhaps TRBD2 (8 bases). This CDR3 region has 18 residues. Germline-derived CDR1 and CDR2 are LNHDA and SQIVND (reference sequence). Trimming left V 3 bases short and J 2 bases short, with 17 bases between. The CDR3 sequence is CASSISGLGGPGANVLTF. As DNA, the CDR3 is TGTGCCAGTAGTATTTCGGGACTAGGGGGCCCTGGGGCCAACGTCCTGACTTTC.

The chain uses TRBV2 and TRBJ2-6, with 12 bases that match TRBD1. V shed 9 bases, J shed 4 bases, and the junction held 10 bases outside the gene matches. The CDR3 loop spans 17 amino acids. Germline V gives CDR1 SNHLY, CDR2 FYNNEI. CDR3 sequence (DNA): TGTGCCAGTTTACCGGGACAGGGGGCAAGAGGGGCCAACGTCCTGACTTTC. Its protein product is CASLPGQGARGANVLTF.

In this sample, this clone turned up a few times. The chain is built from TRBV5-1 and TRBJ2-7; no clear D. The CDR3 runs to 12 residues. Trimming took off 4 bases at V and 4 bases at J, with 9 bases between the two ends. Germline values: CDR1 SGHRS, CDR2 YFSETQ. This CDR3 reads CASSPDNYEQYF. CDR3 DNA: TGCGCCAGCAGCCCCGACAATTACGAGCAGTACTTC.

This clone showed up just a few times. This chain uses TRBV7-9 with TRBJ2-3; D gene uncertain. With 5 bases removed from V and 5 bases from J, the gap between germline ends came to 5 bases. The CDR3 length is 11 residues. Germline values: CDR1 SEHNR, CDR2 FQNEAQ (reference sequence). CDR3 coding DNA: TGTGCCAGCAGCCCCCGAGATACGCAGTATTTT. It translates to CASSPRDTQYF.

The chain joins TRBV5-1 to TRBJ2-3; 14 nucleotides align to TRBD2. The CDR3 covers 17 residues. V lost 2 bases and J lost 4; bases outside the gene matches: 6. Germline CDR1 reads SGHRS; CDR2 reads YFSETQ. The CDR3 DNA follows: TGCGCCAGCAGCTTTCCGGGACTAGCGGGAGAGGCAGATACGCAGTATTTT. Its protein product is CASSFPGLAGEADTQYF.

In DNA form, the CDR3 reads TGCGCCAGCAGCCAATTGGCGGGCCTGCGCCTCTCTGGGGCCAACGTCCTGACTTTC. As protein: CASSQLAGLRLSGANVLTF. The chain combines TRBV4-1 with TRBJ2-6; perhaps TRBD2 as D (5 bases). CDR3 length: 19 amino acids. CDR1 is MGHRA, CDR2 YSYEKL, per germline. With 2 bases removed from V and 0 bases from J, the gap between germline ends came to 17 bases.

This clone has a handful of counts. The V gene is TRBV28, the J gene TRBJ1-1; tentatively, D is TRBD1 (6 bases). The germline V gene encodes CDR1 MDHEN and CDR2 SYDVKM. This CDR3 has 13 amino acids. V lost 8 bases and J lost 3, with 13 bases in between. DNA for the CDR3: TGTGCCAGCGAAAAAGGGGGATACACTGAAGCTTTCTTT. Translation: CASEKGGYTEAFF.

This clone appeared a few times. CDR3 region: CASSYSWTGEQETQYF. The CDR3 DNA reads TGTGCCAGCAGTTACTCTTGGACAGGGGAGCAAGAGACCCAGTACTTC. The chain combines TRBV6-5 with TRBJ2-5; TRBD1 matches at 9 bases. CDR3 length equals 16 residues. Trimming at V came to 0 bases and at J to 2 bases, leaving 4 bases not matched to a gene. CDR1 and CDR2 from the germline V gene are MNHEY and SVGAGI.

In nucleotides, the CDR3 is TGTGCCAGCAGTTTCTCCGACAGGGACGAGCAGTTCTTC. It yields the protein CASSFSDRDEQFF. The V gene is TRBV28, the J gene TRBJ2-1; 7 bases fit TRBD1. This CDR3 spans 13 amino acids. J was trimmed by 10 bases and V by 3 bases; bases with no gene match: 6. Per germline, CDR1 MDHEN and CDR2 SYDVKM.

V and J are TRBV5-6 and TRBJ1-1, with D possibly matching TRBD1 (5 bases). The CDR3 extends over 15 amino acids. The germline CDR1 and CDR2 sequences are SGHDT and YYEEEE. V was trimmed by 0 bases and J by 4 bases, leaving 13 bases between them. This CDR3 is CASSLVKGRSTEAFF. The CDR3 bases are TGTGCCAGCAGCTTGGTGAAGGGGCGGAGCACTGAAGCTTTCTTT.

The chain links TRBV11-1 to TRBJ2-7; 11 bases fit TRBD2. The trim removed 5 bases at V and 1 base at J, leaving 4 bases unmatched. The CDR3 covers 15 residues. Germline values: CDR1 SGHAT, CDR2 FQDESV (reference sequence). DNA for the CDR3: TGTGCCAGCAGCCGGCTAGCGGGAGGATCCTACGAGCAGTACTTC. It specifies CASSRLAGGSYEQYF.

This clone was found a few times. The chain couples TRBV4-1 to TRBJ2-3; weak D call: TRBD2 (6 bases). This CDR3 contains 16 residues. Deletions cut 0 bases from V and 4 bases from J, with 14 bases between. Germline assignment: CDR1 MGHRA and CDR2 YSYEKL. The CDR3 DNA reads TGCGCCAGCAGCCAAGATTTCACACTAGCCGCAGATACGCAGTATTTT. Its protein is CASSQDFTLAADTQYF.

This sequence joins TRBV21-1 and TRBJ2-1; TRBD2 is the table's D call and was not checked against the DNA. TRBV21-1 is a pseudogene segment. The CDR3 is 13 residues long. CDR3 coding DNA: TGTGCCAGCAGGACTAGCGCATACAATGAGCAGTTCTTC. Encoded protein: CASRTSAYNEQFF.

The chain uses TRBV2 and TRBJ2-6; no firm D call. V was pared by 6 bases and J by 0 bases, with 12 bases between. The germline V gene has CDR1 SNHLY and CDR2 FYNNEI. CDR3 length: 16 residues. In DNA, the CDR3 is TGTGCCAGCAGCGACATTCTTGACTCTGGGGCCAACGTCCTGACTTTC. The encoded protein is CASSDILDSGANVLTF.